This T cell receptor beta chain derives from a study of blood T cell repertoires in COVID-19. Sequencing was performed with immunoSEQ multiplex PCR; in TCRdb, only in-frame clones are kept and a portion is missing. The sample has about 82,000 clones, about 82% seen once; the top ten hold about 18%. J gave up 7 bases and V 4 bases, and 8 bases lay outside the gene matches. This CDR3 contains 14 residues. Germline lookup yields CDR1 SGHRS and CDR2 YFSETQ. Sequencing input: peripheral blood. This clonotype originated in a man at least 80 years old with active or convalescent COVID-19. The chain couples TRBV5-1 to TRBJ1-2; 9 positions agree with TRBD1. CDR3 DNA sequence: TGCGCCAGCAGCACCGACAGGGGGTTGTCTGGCTACACCTTC. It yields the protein CASSTDRGLSGYTF.